Listed below are T cell receptor beta chains from one sample, sequenced in a study of technical replicates of blood from several donors. The protocol was immunoSEQ multiplex PCR, while the TCRdb copy is restricted to in-frame clones and leaves out a portion. Among over 50,000 clones, around 97% were seen once, and the ten largest hold 0.19%. Specimen: T cells isolated from PBMCs. The receptors shown here come from a human donor in good health. The CDR3 runs from the conserved cysteine through the conserved F or W. D genes are given only for firm matches. Size tells how often a clone was seen (once, few, many) or the class of an expanded clone, and some rows leave it out.

d_call j_call cdr3_length v_call clone_size cdr3_aa cdr3_nt
- TRBJ2-7 12 TRBV27 - CATGTYSYEQYF TGTGCCACCGGGACATATTCCTACGAGCAGTACTTC
- TRBJ1-3 16 TRBV2 - CASSDNSFSSGNTIYF TGTGCCAGCAGTGATAACAGCTTCTCCTCTGGAAACACCATATATTTT
TRBD1 TRBJ1-1 16 TRBV9 - CASSETGGAMNTEAFF TGTGCCAGCAGCGAAACAGGGGGCGCGATGAACACTGAAGCTTTCTTT
TRBD2 TRBJ2-7 13 TRBV6-5 - CASRTSGFHEQYF TGTGCCAGCCGGACTAGCGGGTTCCACGAGCAGTACTTC
- TRBJ2-1 14 TRBV6-4 - CATLRKAGPPEQFF TGTGCCACTCTCAGGAAAGCAGGGCCCCCTGAGCAGTTCTTC
- TRBJ1-2 13 TRBV18 - CASSPEVNYGYTF TGTGCCAGCTCACCGGAGGTTAACTATGGCTACACCTTC
TRBD1 TRBJ2-1 13 TRBV6-6 - CASSRTGWNEQFF TGTGCCAGCAGCCGGACAGGGTGGAATGAGCAGTTCTTC
- TRBJ1-4 16 TRBV5-6 once CASSRRQGSTNEKLFF TGTGCCAGCAGCCGACGGCAGGGTAGTACTAATGAAAAACTGTTTTTT
- TRBJ2-7 14 TRBV6-1 once CASSAGTLPYEQYF TGTGCCAGCAGTGCAGGGACATTACCCTACGAGCAGTACTTC
- TRBJ2-7 12 TRBV10-2 - CASRDRFYEQYF TGCGCCAGCAGGGACAGATTTTACGAGCAGTACTTC
TRBD1 TRBJ2-6 18 TRBV14 - CASSQWTGGLGGANVLTF TGTGCCAGCAGCCAATGGACAGGGGGCCTTGGTGGGGCCAACGTCCTGACTTTC
TRBD2 TRBJ2-7 15 TRBV27 - CASSLSGEGAGEQYF TGTGCCAGCAGTTTATCCGGGGAGGGTGCGGGGGAGCAGTACTTC
TRBD1 TRBJ2-7 13 TRBV27 - CASVQGDPYEQYF TGTGCCAGCGTTCAGGGGGACCCCTACGAGCAGTACTTC
- TRBJ2-4 11 TRBV12-5 - CASGLENIQYF TGTGCTAGTGGTCTAGAAAACATTCAGTACTTC
- TRBJ1-6 14 TRBV6-5 - CASSLRTVNSPLHF TGTGCCAGCAGTCTACGGACAGTCAATTCACCCCTCCACTTT
TRBD1 TRBJ1-1 17 TRBV30 - CAWSVLPGGLAGTEAFF TGTGCCTGGAGTGTACTGCCAGGGGGCTTAGCTGGCACTGAAGCTTTCTTT
- TRBJ2-7 17 TRBV11-3 - CASSRRETQDVTYEQYF TGTGCCAGCAGCCGGAGGGAGACACAGGATGTTACCTACGAGCAGTACTTC
- TRBJ1-2 12 TRBV28 - CASSTVNYGYTF TGTGCCAGCAGTACAGTTAACTATGGCTACACCTTC